A selection of T cell receptor beta chains follows, all from one sample in a study of blood T cells in healthy people across ages. TCRdb passed the 5' RACE reads through MiXCR, listing each CDR3 protein once. The sample carries 1.5 million or so distinct CDR3 sequences, approximately 42% recorded once. The sample consisted of blood. All receptors derive from a young woman in good health. Each CDR3 is given with its conserved first and last residue. Fields, in order: CDR3 protein, clone size, V gene, J gene. For some rows the clone size is stated as once, few or many, or as a class when expanded; others skip it.

CAISGTDDEQFF	NA	TRBV10-3	TRBJ2-1
CSAKRGTENYEQYF	few	TRBV20-1	TRBJ2-7
CASSPRTGQDTEAFF	NA	TRBV12-3/TRBV12-4	TRBJ1-1
CASTSGTSGGNEQFF	few	TRBV9	TRBJ2-1
CASSQEGPGQGNSPLHF	few	TRBV4-1	TRBJ1-6
CASSPWTGPYNEQFF	NA	TRBV12-3/TRBV12-4	TRBJ2-1
CASSSPRDGVGELFF	NA	TRBV12-3/TRBV12-4	TRBJ2-2
CNPRREGVAEQFF	once	TRBV20-1	TRBJ2-1
CASSNSGTGYQPQHF	NA	TRBV9	TRBJ1-5
CASSFYGLAGAYEQYF	few	TRBV12-3/TRBV12-4	TRBJ2-7
CAISEGLLARGSEQFF	NA	TRBV10-3	TRBJ2-1
CASSSPTGGRYEQYF	few	TRBV27	TRBJ2-7
CASSYRGEDRRAGALSYEQYF	once	TRBV6-2/TRBV6-3	TRBJ2-7
CASSLDVQGNTEAFF	NA	TRBV3-1	TRBJ1-1
CASSYGRTSVRADTQYF	NA	TRBV6-5	TRBJ2-3
CASSQEVAGPNTGELFF	NA	TRBV4-2	TRBJ2-2
CASSLNAGAPTGELFF	few	TRBV7-2	TRBJ2-2
CSASGGARSPEQFF	few	TRBV20-1	TRBJ2-1
CATSSPGRSIYEQYF	NA	TRBV15	NA
CASRLERQPQYF	NA	TRBV27	NA
CASSADRANYNEQFF	NA	TRBV9	TRBJ2-1
CDSQRGGAETQYF	NA	TRBV5-1	NA
CASSLAWAKNIQYF	NA	TRBV6-1	TRBJ2-4
CATKGGRNTDTQYF	NA	TRBV6-5	TRBJ2-3
CASSTSGENRETQYF	NA	TRBV6-2/TRBV6-3	TRBJ2-5
CASSEWAPTDTQYF	NA	TRBV10-2	TRBJ2-3
CAARWGGPNTGELFF	once	TRBV6-1	TRBJ2-2
CASSLAVRGTGGYTF	many	TRBV12-3/TRBV12-4	TRBJ1-2
CASGLAEGGYEQYF	once	TRBV12-5	TRBJ2-7
CASSPLGLHSYTF	NA	TRBV12-3/TRBV12-4	TRBJ1-2
CSVWGTSFLEQYF	NA	TRBV29-1	NA
CASSSTTGGASGELFF	NA	TRBV12-3/TRBV12-4	TRBJ2-2
CASSWGLAGDQYF	NA	TRBV27	TRBJ2-5
CASSEATGDGYTF	NA	TRBV6-4	TRBJ1-2
CASSIMGTEAFF	NA	TRBV7-9	TRBJ1-1
CASSKLAQETQYF	few	TRBV6-5	TRBJ2-5
CASRGRLLYEQYF	NA	TRBV2	TRBJ2-7
CATRGEGGWNTEAFF	few	TRBV10-3	TRBJ1-1
CASSLSGQIYNEQFF	NA	TRBV12-3/TRBV12-4	TRBJ2-1
CASSSSGTSAYNEQYF	NA	TRBV5-1	NA
CASSKVATGKTEAFF	once	TRBV21-1	TRBJ1-1
CASSTLRNTEAFF	NA	TRBV27	TRBJ1-1
CSPQEGGNTEAFF	few	TRBV29-1	TRBJ1-1
CASNGRGYGYTF	NA	TRBV2	TRBJ1-2
CASSGGEGGTYNEQFF	few	TRBV5-6	TRBJ2-1
CASSDFSSPGANVLTF	NA	TRBV25-1	TRBJ2-6
CASSQPPTGANVLTF	NA	TRBV6-5	TRBJ2-6
CASSLDAGTVYEQYF	few	TRBV7-9	TRBJ2-7
CASSSGQGDSYNSPLHF	few	TRBV7-2	TRBJ1-6
CRARGGNSPLHF	NA	TRBV20-1	TRBJ1-6
CASSSRVDLGEQYF	NA	TRBV6-5	TRBJ2-7
CASSLSGISDTQYF	NA	TRBV5-1	TRBJ2-3